The clone carrying this T cell receptor beta chain was found once. This sample was taken from a study of shared T cell receptors in the human thymus. Trimming at V came to 5 bases and at J to 3 bases, leaving 17 bases not matched to a gene. The CDR3 runs to 18 residues. Germline V lookup: CDR1 SGHAT, CDR2 FQNNGV. Data came from immunoSEQ multiplex PCR; TCRdb stores just in-frame clones and leaves some out. The sample carries 540,000 or so clones, about 84% recorded once. The same data also contributed to another study, on human thymus T cells. That paper states: Serving as donors were healthy Finnish infants, each of whom was having open corrective surgery for congenital heart defects. Thymus was obtained from resections taken during corrective heart surgery. Related studies noted strongly shared thymic repertoires across unrelated people.

Input material: thymocytes. The sequence was collected from a boy under three years old with a congenital heart defect. The chain links TRBV11-2 to TRBJ1-2; 8 bases map to TRBD1. For the CDR3, the DNA is TGTGCCAGCAGCCCCCAGTCTAAGGGACAGGACTCCGACTATGGCTACACCTTC. Translated: CASSPQSKGQDSDYGYTF. Variable domain in full (rest from reference TRBV11-2 and TRBJ1-2): EAGVAQSPRYKIIEKRQSVAFWCNPISGHATLYWYQQILGQGPKLLIQFQNNGVVDDSQLPKDRFSAERLKGVDSTLKIQPAKLEDSAVYLCASSPQSKGQDSDYGYTFGSGTRLTVV.